Listed below are T cell receptor beta chains from one sample, sequenced in a study of vaccination effects on CD4 cells after COVID-19. Measured with immunoSEQ multiplex PCR; TCRdb has only the in-frame clones, and not every one. The sample consists of 45,000 to 55,000 clones, roughly three quarters of them appearing once. Antigens for these TCRs are unknown. Sequencing used CD4+ T cells from PBMCs cultured without peptide, obtained after COVID-19 vaccination. Receptors originate from a human donor who received a COVID-19 vaccine. The CDR3 runs from the conserved cysteine through the conserved F or W. A D gene is named only where the DNA matches it firmly. Some rows have no size entry. The others give once, few or many, or a class for an expanded clone.

TRBJ2-1,.,TRBV11-2,.,CASSQSRGPRSSYNEQFF,TGTGCCAGCAGCCAATCGAGAGGTCCACGGAGCTCCTACAATGAGCAGTTCTTC
TRBJ2-2,.,TRBV6-5,.,CASSWGHATGELFF,TGTGCCAGCAGTTGGGGACATGCCACCGGGGAGCTGTTTTTT
TRBJ1-5,.,TRBV2,TRBD1,CASRATGNSNQPQHF,TGTGCCAGCAGAGCGACAGGGAATAGCAATCAGCCCCAGCATTTT
TRBJ2-7,.,TRBV11-2,.,CASSFAGFNSGEQYF,TGTGCCAGCAGCTTCGCCGGGTTTAATTCAGGAGAGCAGTACTTC
TRBJ1-2,.,TRBV7-9,TRBD1,CASSVQGAGNYGYTF,TGTGCCAGCAGCGTACAGGGGGCGGGTAACTATGGCTACACCTTC
TRBJ2-7,.,TRBV6-5,TRBD1,CASSSGQGGRGEQYF,TGTGCCAGCAGTTCGGGACAGGGAGGTAGGGGCGAGCAGTACTTC
TRBJ2-7,.,TRBV7-9,TRBD1,CASSGQYEQYF,TGTGCCAGCTCGGGACAGTACGAGCAGTACTTC
TRBJ2-3,.,TRBV6-7,.,CASSYSRASLADTQYF,TGTGCCAGCAGTTACTCGAGGGCTAGCCTTGCAGATACGCAGTATTTT
TRBJ2-5,.,TRBV6-1,TRBD2,CASSENMVSSGEETQYF,TGTGCCAGCAGTGAAAATATGGTGTCTAGCGGAGAAGAGACCCAGTACTTC
TRBJ2-7,.,TRBV3-1/TRBV3-2,.,CASSQTYYEQYF,TGTGCCAGCAGCCAAACCTACTACGAGCAGTACTTC
TRBJ1-6,few,TRBV6-1,.,CASSESGTVNSPLHF,TGTGCCAGCAGTGAATCTGGGACCGTGAATTCACCCCTCCACTTT
TRBJ2-5,.,TRBV4-2,.,CASSQDRLRGLQETQYF,TGTGCCAGCAGCCAAGATCGGTTAAGGGGATTGCAAGAGACCCAGTACTTC
TRBJ2-5,.,TRBV3-1/TRBV3-2,TRBD2,CASSQDSPWFHRGGRETQYF,TGTGCCAGCAGCCAAGATAGCCCTTGGTTTCATCGGGGGGGCCGCGAGACCCAGTACTTC
TRBJ1-1,.,TRBV12-3/TRBV12-4,.,CASSGRTEAFF,TGTGCCAGCAGCGGACGGACTGAAGCTTTCTTT
TRBJ1-5,.,TRBV19,.,CASSRGQSNQPQHF,TGTGCCAGTAGTCGAGGACAGAGTAATCAGCCCCAGCATTTT
TRBJ2-2,.,TRBV7-7,.,CASSPGRVIGTGELFF,TGTGCCAGCAGCCCCGGCCGGGTGATAGGGACCGGGGAGCTGTTTTTT
TRBJ2-7,few,TRBV10-3,.,CAISEGLRGAYEQYF,TGTGCCATCAGTGAGGGTTTGAGGGGCGCCTACGAGCAGTACTTC
TRBJ1-4,.,TRBV5-4,TRBD1,CASSVDRVGLFF,TGTGCCAGCAGCGTGGACAGGGTAGGACTGTTTTTT
TRBJ1-2,.,TRBV5-4,.,CASSLAGGAGYTF,TGTGCCAGCAGCTTGGCCGGAGGGGCTGGCTACACCTTC
TRBJ2-7,once,TRBV7-2,TRBD2,CASSRTSGSSYEQYF,TGTGCCAGCAGTCGTACTAGCGGAAGCTCCTACGAGCAGTACTTC
TRBJ2-5,.,TRBV25-1,.,CASVGRTDQETQYF,TGTGCCAGCGTAGGAAGGACGGACCAAGAGACCCAGTACTTC
TRBJ1-5,.,TRBV25-1,.,CASSESQGNQPQHF,TGTGCCAGCAGTGAATCTCAGGGTAATCAGCCCCAGCATTTT
TRBJ1-2,few,TRBV4-1,TRBD1,CASSHPDRANYGYTF,TGCGCCAGCAGCCACCCAGACAGGGCTAACTATGGCTACACCTTC
TRBJ1-1,.,TRBV12-3/TRBV12-4,TRBD1,CASRGQERTEAFF,TGTGCCAGCAGGGGACAGGAACGCACTGAAGCTTTCTTT
TRBJ2-1,.,TRBV5-6,.,CASSLTGRTYNEQFF,TGTGCCAGCAGCTTAACGGGGAGAACCTACAATGAGCAGTTCTTC
TRBJ1-3,few,TRBV2,.,CASSGSRNGNTIYF,TGTGCCAGCAGTGGGAGTAGGAATGGAAACACCATATATTTT
TRBJ2-6,.,TRBV18,.,CASSPSLAGPGANVLTF,TGTGCCAGCTCACCAAGTTTAGCAGGGCCCGGGGCCAACGTCCTGACTTTC
TRBJ1-1,.,TRBV27,.,CASGSTGRRTSEAFF,TGTGCCAGCGGATCCACGGGCCGGAGGACGTCTGAAGCTTTCTTT
TRBJ2-3,.,TRBV24-1,TRBD2,CATSDPGTRGDTQYF,TGTGCCACCAGTGACCCCGGGACTAGGGGAGATACGCAGTATTTT